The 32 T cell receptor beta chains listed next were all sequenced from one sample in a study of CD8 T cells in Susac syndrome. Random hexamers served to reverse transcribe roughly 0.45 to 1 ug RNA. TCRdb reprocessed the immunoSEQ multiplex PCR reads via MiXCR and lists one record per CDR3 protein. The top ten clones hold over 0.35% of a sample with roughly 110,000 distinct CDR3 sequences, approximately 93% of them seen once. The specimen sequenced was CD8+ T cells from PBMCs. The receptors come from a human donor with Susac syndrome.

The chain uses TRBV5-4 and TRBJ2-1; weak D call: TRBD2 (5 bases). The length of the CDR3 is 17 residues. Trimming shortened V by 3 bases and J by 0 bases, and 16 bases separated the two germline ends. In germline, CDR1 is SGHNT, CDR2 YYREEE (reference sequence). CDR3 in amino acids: CASSSPGVTGSYNEQFF. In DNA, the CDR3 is TGTGCCAGCAGCTCCCCCGGGGTTACGGGCTCCTACAATGAGCAGTTCTTC.

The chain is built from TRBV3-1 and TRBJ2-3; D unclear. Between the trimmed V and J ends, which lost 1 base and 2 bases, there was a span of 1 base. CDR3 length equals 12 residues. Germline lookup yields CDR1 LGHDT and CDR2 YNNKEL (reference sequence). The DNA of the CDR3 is TGTGCCAGCAGCCAAGCCACAGATACGCAGTATTTT. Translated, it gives CASSQATDTQYF.

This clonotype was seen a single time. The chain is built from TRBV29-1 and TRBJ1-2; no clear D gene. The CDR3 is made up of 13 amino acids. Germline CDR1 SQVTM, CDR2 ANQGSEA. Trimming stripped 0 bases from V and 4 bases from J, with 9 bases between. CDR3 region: CSVEEPGLYGYTF. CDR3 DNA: TGCAGCGTTGAAGAACCTGGCCTCTATGGCTACACCTTC.

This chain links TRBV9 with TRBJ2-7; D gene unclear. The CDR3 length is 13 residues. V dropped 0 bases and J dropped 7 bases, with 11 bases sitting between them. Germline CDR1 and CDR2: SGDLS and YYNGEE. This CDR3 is CASSVGNLKEQYF. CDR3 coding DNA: TGTGCCAGCAGCGTAGGAAACCTCAAAGAGCAGTACTTC.

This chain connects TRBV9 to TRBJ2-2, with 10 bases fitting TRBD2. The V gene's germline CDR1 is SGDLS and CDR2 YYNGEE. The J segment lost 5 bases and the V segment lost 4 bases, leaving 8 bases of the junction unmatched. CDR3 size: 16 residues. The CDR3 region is CASSPGVTSGTGELFF. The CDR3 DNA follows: TGTGCCAGCAGCCCAGGAGTGACTAGCGGGACCGGGGAGCTGTTTTTT.

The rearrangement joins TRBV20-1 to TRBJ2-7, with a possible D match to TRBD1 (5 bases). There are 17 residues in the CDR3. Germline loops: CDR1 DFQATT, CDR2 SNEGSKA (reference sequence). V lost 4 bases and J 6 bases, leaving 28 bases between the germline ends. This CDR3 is CSATRSPGPGYDFEQYF. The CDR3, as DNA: TGCAGTGCTACCCGCAGTCCAGGGCCTGGGTATGACTTCGAGCAGTACTTC.

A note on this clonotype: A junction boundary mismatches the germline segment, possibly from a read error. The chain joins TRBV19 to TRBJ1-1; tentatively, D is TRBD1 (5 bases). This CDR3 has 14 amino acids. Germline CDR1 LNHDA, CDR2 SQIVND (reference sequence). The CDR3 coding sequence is TGTGCCAGTAGCATAGGGGCGGGGAACACTGAAGCTTTCTTT. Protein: CASSIGAGNTEAFF.

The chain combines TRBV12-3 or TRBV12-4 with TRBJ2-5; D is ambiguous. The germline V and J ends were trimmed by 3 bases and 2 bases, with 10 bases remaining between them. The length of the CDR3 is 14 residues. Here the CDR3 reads CASSFKAAQETQYF. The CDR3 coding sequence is TGTGCCAGCAGTTTCAAGGCGGCTCAAGAGACCCAGTACTTC.

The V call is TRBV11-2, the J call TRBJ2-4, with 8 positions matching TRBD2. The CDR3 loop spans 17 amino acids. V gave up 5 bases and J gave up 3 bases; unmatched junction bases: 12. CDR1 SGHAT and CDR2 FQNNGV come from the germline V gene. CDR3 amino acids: CASSPSAGGLLKNIQYF. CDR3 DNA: TGTGCCAGCAGCCCTTCCGCGGGGGGCCTACTCAAAAACATTCAGTACTTC.

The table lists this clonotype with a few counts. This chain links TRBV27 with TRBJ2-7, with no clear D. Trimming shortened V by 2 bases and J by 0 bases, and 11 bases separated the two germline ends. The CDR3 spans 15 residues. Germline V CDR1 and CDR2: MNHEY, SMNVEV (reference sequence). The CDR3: CASSLGQASSYEQYF. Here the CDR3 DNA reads TGTGCCAGCAGTTTAGGGCAGGCAAGCTCCTACGAGCAGTACTTC.

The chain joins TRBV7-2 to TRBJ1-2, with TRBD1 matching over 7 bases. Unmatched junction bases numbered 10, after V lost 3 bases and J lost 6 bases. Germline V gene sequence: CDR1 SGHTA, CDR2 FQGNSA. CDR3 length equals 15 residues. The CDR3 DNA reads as TGTGCCAGCAGCTTGGAGAAGGGGGCGTTCCATGGCTACACCTTC. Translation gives CASSLEKGAFHGYTF.

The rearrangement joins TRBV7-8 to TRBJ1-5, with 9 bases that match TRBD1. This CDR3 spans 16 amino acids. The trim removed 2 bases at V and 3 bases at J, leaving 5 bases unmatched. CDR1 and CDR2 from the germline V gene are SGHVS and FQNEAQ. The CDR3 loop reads CASSLSTGGFNQPQHF. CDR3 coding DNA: TGTGCCAGCAGCTTATCGACAGGGGGATTCAATCAGCCCCAGCATTTT.

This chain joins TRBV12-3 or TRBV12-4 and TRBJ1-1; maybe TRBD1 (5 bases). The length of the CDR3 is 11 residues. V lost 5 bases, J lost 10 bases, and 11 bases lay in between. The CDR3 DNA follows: TGTGCCAGCAGTGTAGGACAAGCAGCTTTCTTT. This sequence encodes CASSVGQAAFF.

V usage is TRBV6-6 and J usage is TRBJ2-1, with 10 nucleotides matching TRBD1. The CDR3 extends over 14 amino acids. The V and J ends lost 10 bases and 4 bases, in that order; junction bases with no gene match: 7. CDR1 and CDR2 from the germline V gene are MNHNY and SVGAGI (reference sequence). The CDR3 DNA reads TGTGCCATGGGGGACAGGGGACCTTACAATGAGCAGTTCTTC. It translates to CAMGDRGPYNEQFF.

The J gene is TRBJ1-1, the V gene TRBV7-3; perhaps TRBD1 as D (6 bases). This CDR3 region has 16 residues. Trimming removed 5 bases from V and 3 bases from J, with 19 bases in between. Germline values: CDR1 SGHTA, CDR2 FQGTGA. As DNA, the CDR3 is TGTGCCAGCAGCGCCAAAAGCGGGGGGCAGGACACTGAAGCTTTCTTT. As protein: CASSAKSGGQDTEAFF.

CDR3 nucleotides: TGTGCCAGCACCCCGGGGGAGATCTGGGGCTACACCTTC. Its protein product is CASTPGEIWGYTF. The gene calls are TRBV7-9 and TRBJ1-2, with a weak D call TRBD1 (5 bases). Germline V lookup: CDR1 SEHNR, CDR2 FQNEAQ (reference sequence). The V end lost 7 bases, the J end lost 8 bases, and 17 bases lay between the germline ends. This CDR3 comprises 13 residues.

The CDR3 sequence is CSASAGGTPYSNQPQHF. The CDR3 DNA sequence: TGCAGTGCTAGCGCCGGCGGGACACCGTATAGCAATCAGCCCCAGCATTTT. The V call is TRBV20-1, the J call TRBJ1-5, with a tentative D call TRBD1 (6 bases). V lost 3 bases, J lost 0 bases, and 18 bases lay in between. Germline CDR1 reads DFQATT; CDR2 reads SNEGSKA (reference sequence). This CDR3 comprises 17 residues.

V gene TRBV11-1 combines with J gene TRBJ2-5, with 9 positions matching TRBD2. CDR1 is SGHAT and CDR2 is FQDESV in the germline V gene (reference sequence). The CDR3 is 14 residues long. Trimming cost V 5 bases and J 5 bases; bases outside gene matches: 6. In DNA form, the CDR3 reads TGTGCCAGCAGCCCGACTAGCGGAAAGGAGACCCAGTACTTC. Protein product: CASSPTSGKETQYF.

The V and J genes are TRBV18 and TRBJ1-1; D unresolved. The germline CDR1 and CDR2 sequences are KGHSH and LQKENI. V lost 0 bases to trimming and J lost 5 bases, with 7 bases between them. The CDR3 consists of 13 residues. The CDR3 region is CASSPPENTEAFF. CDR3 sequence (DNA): TGTGCCAGCTCACCACCTGAGAATACTGAAGCTTTCTTT.

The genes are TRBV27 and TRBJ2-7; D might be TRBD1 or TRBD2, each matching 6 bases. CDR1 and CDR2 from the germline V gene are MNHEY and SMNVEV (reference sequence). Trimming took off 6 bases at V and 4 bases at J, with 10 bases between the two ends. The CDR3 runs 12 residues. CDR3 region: CASSRGRYEQYF. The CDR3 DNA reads TGTGCCAGCAGCCGGGGGCGGTACGAGCAGTACTTC.

The CDR3 here is CASSSGSEGTGPYNEQFF. The CDR3 DNA follows: TGTGCCAGCAGCTCGGGAAGTGAGGGGACGGGGCCCTACAATGAGCAGTTCTTC. The chain joins TRBV7-7 to TRBJ2-1; D may match TRBD1 or TRBD2 (5 bases each). Germline CDR1 reads SSHAT; CDR2 reads FNYEAQ (reference sequence). There are 18 residues in the CDR3. Deletions cut 4 bases from V and 2 bases from J, with 21 bases between.

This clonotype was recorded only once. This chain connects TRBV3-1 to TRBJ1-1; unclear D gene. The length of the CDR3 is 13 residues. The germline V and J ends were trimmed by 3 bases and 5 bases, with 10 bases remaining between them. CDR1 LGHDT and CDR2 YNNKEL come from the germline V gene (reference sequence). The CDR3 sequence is CASSHVLGTEAFF. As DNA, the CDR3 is TGTGCCAGCAGCCACGTGTTGGGTACTGAAGCTTTCTTT.

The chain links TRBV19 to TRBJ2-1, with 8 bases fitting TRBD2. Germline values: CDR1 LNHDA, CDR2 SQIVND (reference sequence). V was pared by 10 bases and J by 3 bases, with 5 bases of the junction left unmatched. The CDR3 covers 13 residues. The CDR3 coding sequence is TGTGCCACCGGCAGCGGGGGCTACAATGAGCAGTTCTTC. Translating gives CATGSGGYNEQFF.

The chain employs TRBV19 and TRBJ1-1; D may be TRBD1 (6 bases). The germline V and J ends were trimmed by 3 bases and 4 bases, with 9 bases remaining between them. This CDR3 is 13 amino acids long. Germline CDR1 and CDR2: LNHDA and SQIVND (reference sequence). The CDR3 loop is CASSIAGATEAFF. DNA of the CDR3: TGTGCCAGTAGTATCGCAGGGGCCACTGAAGCTTTCTTT.

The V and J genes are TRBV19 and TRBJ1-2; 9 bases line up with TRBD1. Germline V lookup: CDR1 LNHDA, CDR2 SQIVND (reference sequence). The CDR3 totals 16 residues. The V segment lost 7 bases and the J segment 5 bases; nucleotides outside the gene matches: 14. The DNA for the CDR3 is TGTGCCAGTAATCCCCGGAACAGGGGGCAGGAGTATGGCTACACCTTC. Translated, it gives CASNPRNRGQEYGYTF.

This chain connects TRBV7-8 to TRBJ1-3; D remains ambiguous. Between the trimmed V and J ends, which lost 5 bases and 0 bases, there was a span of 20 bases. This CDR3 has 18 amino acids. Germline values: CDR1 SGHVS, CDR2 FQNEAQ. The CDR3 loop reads CASSPRWMDSSSGNTIYF. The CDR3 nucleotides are TGTGCCAGCAGCCCTCGCTGGATGGATTCCAGCTCTGGAAACACCATATATTTT.

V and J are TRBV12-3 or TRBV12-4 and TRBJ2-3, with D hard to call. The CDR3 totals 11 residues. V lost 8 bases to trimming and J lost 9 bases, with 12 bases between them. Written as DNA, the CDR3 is TGTGCCAGCGGTCCCCCAAGGACGCAGTATTTT. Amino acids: CASGPPRTQYF.

The CDR3 nucleotides are TGTGCCAGCAGCCCGAAGGGACATTGGCATTATAATTCACCCCTCCACTTT. It translates to CASSPKGHWHYNSPLHF. The V gene is TRBV14, the J gene TRBJ1-6; D is possibly TRBD1 (6 bases). Per the germline V gene, CDR1 is SGHDN and CDR2 is FVKESK. This CDR3 comprises 17 residues. Trimming removed 4 bases from V and 4 bases from J, with 17 bases in between.

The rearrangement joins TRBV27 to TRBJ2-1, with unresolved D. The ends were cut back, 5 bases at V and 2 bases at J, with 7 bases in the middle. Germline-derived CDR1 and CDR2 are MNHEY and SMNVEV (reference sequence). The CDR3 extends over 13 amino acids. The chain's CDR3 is CASSSYPYNEQFF. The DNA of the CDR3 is TGTGCCAGCAGTAGCTACCCCTACAATGAGCAGTTCTTC.

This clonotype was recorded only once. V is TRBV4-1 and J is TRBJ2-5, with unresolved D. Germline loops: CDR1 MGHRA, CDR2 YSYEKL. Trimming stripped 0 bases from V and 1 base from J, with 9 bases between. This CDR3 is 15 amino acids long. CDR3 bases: TGCGCCAGCAGCCAAGAAGCAGTGCTCCAAGAGACCCAGTACTTC. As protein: CASSQEAVLQETQYF.

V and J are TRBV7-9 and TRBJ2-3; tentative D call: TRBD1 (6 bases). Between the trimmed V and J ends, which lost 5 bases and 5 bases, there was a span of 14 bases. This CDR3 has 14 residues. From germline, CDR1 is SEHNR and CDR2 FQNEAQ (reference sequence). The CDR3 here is CASSQAGAGDTQYF. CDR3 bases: TGTGCCAGCAGCCAGGCAGGGGCGGGAGATACGCAGTATTTT.

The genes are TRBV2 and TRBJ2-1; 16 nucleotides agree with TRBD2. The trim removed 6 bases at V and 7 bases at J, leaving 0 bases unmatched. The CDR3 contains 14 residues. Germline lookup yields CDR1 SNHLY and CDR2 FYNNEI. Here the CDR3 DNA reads TGTGCCAGCAGGGGACTAGCGGGGGGGAATGAGCAGTTCTTC. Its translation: CASRGLAGGNEQFF.